The 10 T cell receptor beta chains below all came from one sample that was sequenced in a study of cytomegalovirus exposure and HLA in healthy donors. 60 Vbeta and 13 Jbeta primers were used in PCR. Using immunoSEQ multiplex PCR, the repertoire was profiled, and TCRdb retains in-frame clones only, with some absent. This table holds around 110,000 clones, roughly four fifths found once. The sequencing sample was made of PBMCs. The receptors shown here come from a man aged 18 to 29 in good health and CMV-seronegative.

This clone occurred many times. The V and J genes are TRBV14 and TRBJ2-2, with TRBD2 matching over 7 bases. V was clipped by 3 bases and J by 4 bases; unmatched bases: 5. The CDR3 runs 15 residues. CDR1 SGHDN and CDR2 FVKESK come from the germline V gene. CDR3 sequence: CASSQSGGTTGELFF. The CDR3 nucleotides are TGTGCCAGCAGCCAGTCCGGGGGGACCACCGGGGAGCTGTTTTTT.

The chain uses TRBV2 and TRBJ2-2; possibly TRBD2 for D (6 bases). V shed 1 base and J shed 5 bases, with 8 bases lying between them. Germline CDR1 is SNHLY and CDR2 is FYNNEI. This CDR3 has 14 residues. The CDR3 reads CASSEVSGTGELFF. For the CDR3, the DNA is TGTGCCAGCAGTGAAGTGAGCGGGACCGGGGAGCTGTTTTTT.

This clone was observed a handful of times. The gene calls are TRBV6-4 and TRBJ1-6; D might be TRBD1 (6 bases). Trimming stripped 5 bases from V and 3 bases from J, with 8 bases between. This CDR3 region has 14 residues. Germline CDR1 and CDR2: MRHNA and SNTAGT. The CDR3 loop is CASSPGDYNSPLHF. CDR3 nucleotides: TGTGCCAGCAGTCCAGGGGACTATAATTCACCCCTCCACTTT.

This rearrangement joins TRBV7-9 to TRBJ2-1; TRBD2 might be the D (7 bases). The V end was cut by 2 bases, the J end by 8 bases, with 13 bases between. The CDR3 totals 14 residues. The germline CDR1 and CDR2 sequences are SEHNR and FQNEAQ (reference sequence). CDR3 sequence reads: CASSLYSGGDEQFF. As DNA, the CDR3 is TGTGCCAGCAGCTTATACTCGGGGGGCGATGAGCAGTTCTTC.

This chain links TRBV28 with TRBJ1-2; 9 bases align to TRBD1. The CDR3 runs 16 residues. J gave up 4 bases and V 5 bases, and 11 bases lay outside the gene matches. Germline CDR1 is MDHEN and CDR2 is SYDVKM. The CDR3 here is CASSGHRGRPGYGYTF. The DNA of the CDR3 is TGTGCCAGCAGTGGCCACAGGGGGCGCCCAGGCTATGGCTACACCTTC.

This sequence joins TRBV5-4 and TRBJ2-7; a weak D match, TRBD2 (7 bases). Germline assignment: CDR1 SGHNT and CDR2 YYREEE (reference sequence). Trimming left V 2 bases short and J 6 bases short, with 18 bases between. This CDR3 is built from 15 residues. The CDR3 nucleotides read TGTGCCAGCAGCTTTGGGGGCGGGGGCGCTACCGAGCAGTACTTC. It encodes CASSFGGGGATEQYF.

This rearrangement joins TRBV9 to TRBJ2-3, with D perhaps TRBD1 (5 bases). V was pared by 3 bases and J by 1 base, with 21 bases between. Germline V gives CDR1 SGDLS, CDR2 YYNGEE. The CDR3 consists of 18 residues. Here the CDR3 reads CASSEGWVGSSGTDTQYF. The DNA for the CDR3 is TGTGCCAGCAGCGAGGGGTGGGTCGGCTCCTCAGGCACAGATACGCAGTATTTT.

This clone was counted a single time. J is TRBJ1-5 and V is TRBV5-1, with 11 bases fitting TRBD1. The CDR3 is 15 residues long. The germline gives CDR1 SGHRS, CDR2 YFSETQ. With 3 bases clipped from V and 5 bases from J, the junction kept 4 bases outside the gene matches. CDR3 amino acids: CASSWGTGGDQPQHF. The CDR3 DNA is TGCGCCAGCAGCTGGGGGACAGGGGGAGATCAGCCCCAGCATTTT.

As for this clone: One end of the junction is discordant with germline, which a read error may explain. The sample holds other DNA sequences that translate to the same CDR3. The gene calls are TRBV5-4 and TRBJ1-5; perhaps TRBD1 as D (5 bases). The germline V gene has CDR1 SGHNT and CDR2 YYREEE (reference sequence). The CDR3 totals 16 residues. DNA of the CDR3: TGTGCCAGCAGCTTGGATGGCGGGGGGAGCAACCAGCCCCAGCATTTT. Translation: CASSLDGGGSNQPQHF.

This chain connects TRBV7-2 to TRBJ2-5; maybe TRBD2 (5 bases). The germline CDR1 and CDR2 sequences are SGHTA and FQGNSA. With 3 bases removed from V and 5 bases from J, the gap between germline ends came to 19 bases. The CDR3 sequence is 16 residues long. CDR3 in DNA: TGTGCCAGCAGCTTGTGGCACGCCCCCCGAGGGGAGACCCAGTACTTC. Translated, it gives CASSLWHAPRGETQYF.